These T cell receptor beta chains were read from a single sample in a study of identical twins. A single record per CDR3 protein comes from TCRdb applying MiXCR to the 5' RACE reads. This table has fewer than 650,000 distinct CDR3 sequences, around 7.5% appearing once. The sample was also linked to a second study, of yellow fever vaccine responses in identical twins.

The specimen sequenced was PBMCs. Receptors originate from a woman between 18 and 29 years old in good health. Both conserved end residues are part of each CDR3. Fields, in order: clone size, D gene, J gene, V gene, CDR3 protein, CDR3 DNA. A D gene is named only where the DNA matches it firmly. Clone size is shown for a subset of rows, as once, few, many or a class of expanded clone.

>many|TRBD1|TRBJ1-5|TRBV5-6
CASSRDRGDSNQPQHF
TGTGCCAGCAGCCGGGACAGGGGCGATAGCAATCAGCCCCAGCATTTT
>few|TRBD2|TRBJ2-1|TRBV7-8
CASSLTTSAYNEQFF
TGTGCCAGCAGCCTCACGACTAGCGCCTACAATGAGCAGTTCTTC
>-|-|TRBJ2-1|TRBV2
CASILLGAGNYNEQFF
TGTGCCAGCATCCTCCTAGGGGCGGGGAACTACAATGAGCAGTTCTTC
>few|-|TRBJ2-6|TRBV4-2
CASSQASGQSGANVLTF
TGTGCCAGCAGCCAAGCCAGCGGGCAGTCCGGGGCCAACGTCCTGACTTTC
>-|TRBD2|TRBJ2-2|TRBV19
CATRRQSSGKANTGELFF
TGTGCCACACGACGTCAGTCAAGCGGGAAAGCGAACACCGGGGAGCTGTTTTTT
>many|-|TRBJ2-1|TRBV12-3/TRBV12-4
CASRPQGPESEQFF
TGTGCCAGCAGGCCTCAAGGACCGGAGAGTGAGCAGTTCTTC
>-|-|TRBJ2-7|TRBV10-3
CAISADGTAYEQYF
TGTGCCATCAGTGCAGACGGGACTGCCTACGAGCAGTACTTC
>many|-|TRBJ2-4|TRBV29-1
CSVERWDIQYF
TGCAGCGTTGAGCGTTGGGACATTCAGTACTTC
>few|-|TRBJ2-1|TRBV13
CASSLGVIEQFF
TGTGCCAGCAGCTTGGGGGTGATTGAGCAGTTCTTC
>-|-|TRBJ2-3|TRBV9
CASSPGRGGPSTDTQYF
TGTGCCAGCAGCCCAGGGAGGGGGGGGCCCAGCACAGATACGCAGTATTTT
>few|-|TRBJ2-4|TRBV4-1
CASSQERSRAGNIQYF
TGCGCCAGCAGCCAAGAAAGGAGCAGGGCGGGGAACATTCAGTACTTC
>few|-|TRBJ2-6|TRBV10-3
CASGTRGAGANVLTF
TGTGCCTCTGGTACTCGGGGAGCTGGGGCCAACGTCCTGACTTTC
>many|TRBD1|TRBJ1-3|TRBV5-1
CASSIAQGAGNTIYF
TGCGCCAGCAGCATAGCCCAGGGGGCTGGAAACACCATATATTTT
>few|TRBD2|TRBJ2-5|TRBV11-2
CASSLSGSYGETQYF
TGTGCCAGCAGCCTTAGCGGGAGCTATGGGGAGACCCAGTACTTC
>-|-|TRBJ2-1|TRBV10-2
CASSEGPSFSEQFF
TGCGCCAGCAGTGAAGGACCCAGCTTTAGCGAGCAGTTCTTC
>many|TRBD1|TRBJ1-2|TRBV7-6
CASSLEVGGQSYGYTF
TGTGCCAGCAGCTTAGAGGTGGGGGGACAGTCCTATGGCTACACCTTC
>few|-|TRBJ1-6|TRBV2
CASSEDSGSNSPLHF
TGTGCCAGCAGTGAAGACAGTGGGTCTAATTCACCCCTCCACTTT
>many|-|TRBJ1-1|TRBV7-8
CASSFGVRGTEAFF
TGTGCCAGCAGCTTTGGGGTTAGGGGTACTGAAGCTTTCTTT
>-|-|TRBJ1-1|TRBV18
CASSPRLQSLNTEAFF
TGTGCCAGCTCACCACGACTACAGAGTCTGAACACTGAAGCTTTCTTT
>few|TRBD1|TRBJ2-3|TRBV2
CASSEMGQGVDTQYF
TGTGCCAGCAGTGAAATGGGACAGGGGGTAGATACGCAGTATTTT
>many|TRBD2|TRBJ2-3|TRBV13
CATRRLAGTDTQYF
TGTGCCACCCGGCGACTAGCGGGCACAGATACGCAGTATTTT
>few|TRBD1|TRBJ2-6|TRBV14
CASSHFDRGQSGANVLTF
TGTGCCAGCAGCCATTTTGACAGGGGGCAGTCTGGGGCCAACGTCCTGACTTTC
>many|TRBD1|TRBJ2-3|TRBV7-8
CASSLAGRQGDTQYF
TGTGCCAGCAGCTTAGCAGGGAGACAGGGTGATACGCAGTATTTT
>many|-|TRBJ1-4|TRBV19
CASSIEGSSNEKLFF
TGTGCCAGTAGTATAGAAGGATCTTCTAATGAAAAACTGTTTTTT
>-|-|TRBJ1-5|TRBV4-1
CASSQEGRGQPQHF
TGCGCCAGCAGCCAAGAAGGCCGAGGACAGCCCCAGCATTTT
>few|TRBD2|TRBJ2-3|TRBV15
CATSGLLAGGPDTQYF
TGTGCCACCAGCGGCTTACTAGCGGGGGGCCCAGATACGCAGTATTTT
>-|-|TRBJ1-5|TRBV11-2
CASSLPGVNQPQHF
TGTGCCAGCAGCTTACCAGGGGTAAACCAGCCCCAGCATTTT
>many|TRBD1|TRBJ1-5|TRBV7-9
CASSYDGQAAPQHF
TGTGCCAGCAGCTACGATGGACAGGCCGCGCCCCAGCATTTT
>-|TRBD2|TRBJ2-7|TRBV27
CASSLSASGYYEQYF
TGTGCCAGCAGTTTATCGGCTAGCGGTTACTACGAGCAGTACTTC
>-|TRBD2|TRBJ2-1|TRBV7-9
CASSLRSGSIYEQFF
TGTGCCAGCAGCTTACGGAGCGGGAGTATCTATGAGCAGTTCTTC
>-|TRBD1|TRBJ2-5|TRBV29-1
CSARLGTGEETQYF
TGCAGCGCCCGACTGGGGACAGGGGAAGAGACCCAGTACTTC
>many|-|TRBJ2-5|TRBV5-1
CASRVQETQYF
TGCGCCAGCAGGGTTCAAGAGACCCAGTACTTC
>many|-|TRBJ1-3|TRBV12-3/TRBV12-4
CASSPTGTAGNTIYF
TGTGCCAGCAGCCCGACGGGGACGGCTGGAAACACCATATATTTT
>few|-|TRBJ2-6|TRBV20-1
CSARGVTKSSGANVLTF
TGCAGTGCTAGAGGAGTGACCAAGAGCTCTGGGGCCAACGTCCTGACTTTC
>many|TRBD2|TRBJ2-7|TRBV11-2
CASSFPGLAGLEQYF
TGTGCCAGCAGCTTTCCGGGACTAGCGGGATTAGAGCAGTACTTC
>many|TRBD2|TRBJ2-1|TRBV27
CASSLTSAYNEQFF
TGTGCCAGCAGTCTAACTAGCGCTTACAATGAGCAGTTCTTC
>-|-|TRBJ2-1|TRBV5-1
CASSSSASYNEQFF
TGCGCCAGCAGCTCCAGTGCTTCCTACAATGAGCAGTTCTTC
>-|TRBD2|TRBJ2-1|TRBV20-1
CSANPISGSTHNEQFF
TGCAGTGCTAATCCTATTAGCGGGAGCACCCACAATGAGCAGTTCTTC
>few|-|TRBJ2-1|TRBV13
CASSLGLRQFF
TGTGCCAGCAGCTTAGGGCTGAGACAGTTCTTC
>few|TRBD1|TRBJ1-2|TRBV6-4
CASSDSTGNGYTF
TGTGCCAGCAGTGACTCGACAGGGAATGGCTACACCTTC
>many|TRBD2|TRBJ2-7|TRBV7-9
CASSSSGISYEQYF
TGTGCCAGCAGCTCTAGCGGGATCTCCTACGAGCAGTACTTC
>few|-|TRBJ2-3|TRBV11-2
CASSADGPVDTQYF
TGTGCCAGCAGCGCGGACGGCCCCGTAGATACGCAGTATTTT
>many|-|TRBJ1-2|TRBV4-1
CASSQEQADYGYTF
TGCGCCAGCAGCCAAGAACAGGCAGACTATGGCTACACCTTC
>-|-|TRBJ1-5|TRBV28
CASSLTGLNQPQHF
TGTGCCAGCAGTTTAACCGGCCTCAATCAGCCCCAGCATTTT
>many|TRBD1|TRBJ2-2|TRBV3-1
CASSQEGTVTGELFF
TGTGCCAGCAGCCAAGAGGGGACAGTCACCGGGGAGCTGTTTTTT
>many|TRBD2|TRBJ2-1|TRBV5-1
CASSPTSGRGIEQFF
TGCGCCAGCAGCCCGACTAGCGGGAGGGGTATTGAGCAGTTCTTC
>few|TRBD1|TRBJ2-5|TRBV5-1
CASRDRTGPQETQYF
TGCGCCAGCAGAGATAGGACAGGACCTCAAGAGACCCAGTACTTC
>-|TRBD1|TRBJ2-3|TRBV10-3
CAISDGTGRDTQYF
TGTGCCATCAGTGACGGGACAGGGCGAGATACGCAGTATTTT
>few|TRBD2|TRBJ2-1|TRBV19
CASSVLAAGDYNEQFF
TGTGCCAGTAGTGTCCTTGCAGCGGGAGACTACAATGAGCAGTTCTTC
>few|-|TRBJ2-2|TRBV20-1
CSARDGRGTGELFF
TGCAGTGCTAGAGATGGGCGGGGTACCGGGGAGCTGTTTTTT
>few|TRBD2|TRBJ2-3|TRBV15
CATSRKLARIPPDTQYF
TGTGCCACCAGCAGAAAACTAGCGCGGATTCCCCCAGATACGCAGTATTTT
>few|-|TRBJ2-2|TRBV2
CASSGSRTGELFF
TGTGCCAGCAGCGGCAGTCGGACCGGGGAGCTGTTTTTT
>-|-|TRBJ2-3|TRBV10-3
CAISERRDTQYF
TGTGCCATCAGTGAGCGGAGGGATACGCAGTATTTT
>many|-|TRBJ1-5|TRBV9
CASSVDHGNQPQHF
TGTGCCAGCAGCGTAGATCATGGCAATCAGCCCCAGCATTTT
>many|-|TRBJ2-1|TRBV24-1
CATSDVGDEQFF
TGTGCCACCAGTGATGTTGGGGATGAGCAGTTCTTC
>few|TRBD1|TRBJ1-1|TRBV6-5
CASTYRTGTEAFF
TGTGCCAGCACTTACCGGACAGGCACTGAAGCTTTCTTT
>many|-|TRBJ1-1|TRBV12-3/TRBV12-4
CASSLRTLNTEAFF
TGTGCCAGCAGCTTACGGACTTTGAACACTGAAGCTTTCTTT